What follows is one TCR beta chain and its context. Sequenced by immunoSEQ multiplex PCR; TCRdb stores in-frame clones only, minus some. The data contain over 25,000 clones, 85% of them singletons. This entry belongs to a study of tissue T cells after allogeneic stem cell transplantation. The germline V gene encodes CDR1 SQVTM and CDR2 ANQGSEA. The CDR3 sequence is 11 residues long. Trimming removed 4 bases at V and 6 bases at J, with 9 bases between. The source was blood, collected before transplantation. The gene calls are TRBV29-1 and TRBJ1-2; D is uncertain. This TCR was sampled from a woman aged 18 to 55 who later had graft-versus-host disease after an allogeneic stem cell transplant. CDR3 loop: CSVGGLDGYTF. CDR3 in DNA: TGCAGCGTTGGAGGGCTCGATGGCTACACCTTC.